This T cell receptor (beta chain) originates from a study of spatial heterogeneity in lung cancer. A few counts support this clonotype. Antigen unknown. Every individual TCR cDNA molecule carried its own unique molecular identifier, which allowed correction of PCR and sequencing errors. In TCRdb, the 5' RACE reads were re-called with MiXCR into one record per CDR3 protein. The repertoire holds some 2,700 distinct CDR3 sequences, with about a quarter as singletons. As to time point: sample taken at primary tumor resection. Patients with untreated early-stage non-small cell lung cancer, numbering 72, were the donors. Material for sequencing was whole RNA from tumor, nontumor lung or frozen PBMC, left unsorted. CDR3 size: 15 residues. CDR1 SGHRS and CDR2 YFSETQ come from the germline V gene. The V end lost 0 bases, the J end lost 4 bases, and 14 bases lay between the germline ends. Whole-study findings and limits: Higher tumor mutation counts went along with higher counts of expanded intratumoral alpha and beta TCRs.

V usage is TRBV5-1 and J usage is TRBJ2-7; no reliable D call. The sequences come from lung tumor tissue, collected at surgery. The receptor's source is a female donor with early-stage non-small cell lung cancer. CDR3 nucleotides: TGCGCCAGCAGCTTGGACGGTGCCCCAGCGTACGAGCAGTACTTC. Translation gives CASSLDGAPAYEQYF.